A selection of T cell receptor beta chains follows, all from one sample in a study of graft-versus-host responses after intestinal transplantation. The method was immunoSEQ multiplex PCR; TCRdb's version includes in-frame clones alone and lacks a portion of them. The data contain some 40,000 clones, approximately 93% of them singletons. Sample: PBMCs, taken 734 days after intestinal transplantation. Source of these receptors: a human patient who received an intestinal transplant, so some T cells may come from the graft donor. CDR3s include the opening cysteine and the closing phenylalanine or tryptophan. Each record gives: J gene, V gene, CDR3 length, D gene, clone size, CDR3 DNA, CDR3 protein. A D gene is named only where the DNA matches it firmly. Clone size appears in some rows only: once, few, many, or a class for an expanded clone.

>TRBJ2-5|TRBV7-2|15|.|.
TGTGCCAGCAGCTTAGTGCGGGGAGGAGGAGAGACCCAGTACTTC
CASSLVRGGGETQYF
>TRBJ1-1|TRBV10-3|12|.|few
TGTGCCATCAGTGGACAGAACACTGAAGCTTTCTTT
CAISGQNTEAFF
>TRBJ1-5|TRBV7-6|15|.|.
TGTGCCAGCAGCTTAAACAGCGGTCGCAATCAGCCCCAGCATTTT
CASSLNSGRNQPQHF
>TRBJ2-5|TRBV5-1|16|TRBD1|.
TGCGCCAGCAGCTTTACACAGGGGGCGAGTGGAGAGACCCAGTACTTC
CASSFTQGASGETQYF
>TRBJ2-7|TRBV4-1|15|TRBD2|.
TGCGCCAGCAGCCCCCGGTCGGGACTAGACTACGAGCAGTACTTC
CASSPRSGLDYEQYF
>TRBJ2-7|TRBV6-5|14|.|.
TGTGCCAGCAGTTACTCCCTTATACCGGGGGAGCAGTACTTC
CASSYSLIPGEQYF
>TRBJ2-7|TRBV9|14|TRBD2|.
TGTGCCAGCAGCACACAAGCGGGAGGGCTTGAGCAGTACTTC
CASSTQAGGLEQYF
>TRBJ2-1|TRBV7-7|15|.|.
TGTGCCAGCAGCTCAGGACAGTTTGGGTACAATGAGCAGTTCTTC
CASSSGQFGYNEQFF
>TRBJ2-1|TRBV6-1|15|.|.
TGTGCCAGCAGTGAAAGGGCAAGAGGGGACAATGAGCAGTTCTTC
CASSERARGDNEQFF
>TRBJ1-2|TRBV15|15|TRBD1|.
TGTGCCACCAGCAGAGATTGGGACAGCCGTTATGGCTACACCTTC
CATSRDWDSRYGYTF
>TRBJ1-2|TRBV19|15|.|once
TGTGCCAGTACCAACCCCTTCACCCGGACGGATGGCTACACCTTC
CASTNPFTRTDGYTF
>TRBJ2-7|TRBV6-1|13|TRBD1|.
TGTGCCAGCAGCCGGGACAGGGGGCCCCTACTGTACTTC
CASSRDRGPLLYF
>TRBJ2-5|TRBV18|15|TRBD2|.
TGTGCCAGCTCACCACCCGGACTAGCCCACGAGACCCAGTACTTC
CASSPPGLAHETQYF
>TRBJ1-1|TRBV4-2|17|TRBD1|.
TGTGCCAGCAGTCGCGTCCCGGGACAGGGACTGAACACTGAAGCTTTCTTT
CASSRVPGQGLNTEAFF
>TRBJ2-5|TRBV4-1|18|TRBD2|.
TGCGCCAGCAGCCAAGGTCAGGCTAGCGGGGGGCTCGGAGAGACCCAGTACTTC
CASSQGQASGGLGETQYF
>TRBJ2-7|TRBV27|13|TRBD1|.
TGTGCCAGCAGTTTATCGACAGGGTACGAGCAGTACTTC
CASSLSTGYEQYF
>TRBJ1-5|TRBV6-6|15|.|.
TGTGCCAGCAGTTACCGGGGGTGGGACAATCAGCCCCAGCATTTT
CASSYRGWDNQPQHF
>TRBJ2-1|TRBV5-4|16|.|.
TGTGCCAGCAGCTTGGCCGCCTTATCAGGGAACAATGAGCAGTTCTTC
CASSLAALSGNNEQFF
>TRBJ1-2|TRBV6-5|14|.|.
TGTGCCAGCAGTTACTCGCCAGCTAACTATGGCTACACCTTC
CASSYSPANYGYTF
>TRBJ2-1|TRBV7-9|16|.|.
TGTGCCAGCAGCACCCAGGACACCCGCTCCTACAATGAGCAGTTCTTC
CASSTQDTRSYNEQFF
>TRBJ1-6|TRBV9|15|.|.
TGTGCCAGCAGCGTAGTTGCGTCAGGGGACTCACCCCTCCACTTT
CASSVVASGDSPLHF
>TRBJ1-1|TRBV27|14|.|once
TGTGCCAGCAGTGGTGACAGGAGGGGCACTGAAGCTTTCTTT
CASSGDRRGTEAFF
>TRBJ1-2|TRBV10-1|14|.|.
TGCGCCAGCAGTGAGGCGACAGTAAGCTATGGCTACACCTTC
CASSEATVSYGYTF
>TRBJ2-7|TRBV5-6|17|TRBD2|.
TGTGCCAGCAGCTTCGGGGCAGGGGGACTAGCGCCTTTAGAGCAGTACTTC
CASSFGAGGLAPLEQYF
>TRBJ1-1|TRBV5-5|13|.|once
TGTGCCAGCAGCGAGAGTTTGAACACTGAAGCTTTCTTT
CASSESLNTEAFF
>TRBJ1-4|TRBV2|14|.|.
TGTGCCAGCAACACCAGGGGCGAGAATGAAAAACTGTTTTTT
CASNTRGENEKLFF
>TRBJ2-1|TRBV19|15|.|.
TGTGCCAGTAGTACGACGCGGAGCTCCTACAATGAGCAGTTCTTC
CASSTTRSSYNEQFF
>TRBJ2-3|TRBV18|16|TRBD2|once
TGTGCCAGCTCACCACCCCGGCTAGCGGGCACAGATACGCAGTATTTT
CASSPPRLAGTDTQYF
>TRBJ1-5|TRBV6-5|14|.|.
TGTGCCAGCAGTTACACCCAACGGAACCAGCCCCAGCATTTT
CASSYTQRNQPQHF
>TRBJ2-5|TRBV19|15|TRBD2|.
TGTGCCAGTAGTATAGTAGCGGGAGCCGGGGAGACCCAGTACTTC
CASSIVAGAGETQYF
>TRBJ1-5|TRBV4-1|15|.|.
TGCGCCAGCAGCCAAGCTCAGGGTCACAATCAGCCCCAGCATTTT
CASSQAQGHNQPQHF
>TRBJ2-3|TRBV4-2|14|TRBD2|.
TGTGCCAGCATACGAGCGGGAGGTCGCGATACGCAGTATTTT
CASIRAGGRDTQYF
>TRBJ2-7|TRBV6-1|12|.|few
TGTGCCGCCGGTGTGGTTGCCTACGAGCAGTACTTC
CAAGVVAYEQYF
>TRBJ2-7|TRBV18|15|.|.
TGTGCCAGCTCACCACTGGGGCCCCCATCCTACGAGCAGTACTTC
CASSPLGPPSYEQYF
>TRBJ1-1|TRBV5-1|14|.|.
TGCGCCAGCAGCCATACGACCCGTAACACTGAAGCTTTCTTT
CASSHTTRNTEAFF
>TRBJ2-3|TRBV18|15|.|.
TGTGCCAGCTCATCACCCCGGGACGGAGGAGATACGCAGTATTTT
CASSSPRDGGDTQYF
>TRBJ2-1|TRBV19|11|.|.
TGTGCCAGTAGTACAAGGAATGAGCAGTTCTTC
CASSTRNEQFF
>TRBJ1-2|TRBV4-2|14|TRBD1|.
TGTGCCAGCAGCTTGGCTGGGACAGGGAACGGCTACACCTTC
CASSLAGTGNGYTF
>TRBJ2-1|TRBV4-1|16|.|.
TGCGCCAGCAGCCAACAAGGACGGAACTCCTACAATGAGCAGTTCTTC
CASSQQGRNSYNEQFF
>TRBJ2-7|TRBV9|16|TRBD2|.
TGTGCCAGCAGTGAGTCAGGGACTAGCGGAACCTACGAGCAGTACTTC
CASSESGTSGTYEQYF
>TRBJ1-1|TRBV2|13|.|.
TGTGCCAGCAGAAATTCCCTGGGCACTGAAGCTTTCTTT
CASRNSLGTEAFF
>TRBJ2-7|TRBV29-1|13|TRBD1|once
TGCAGCGTTGAAGATGTGGGACAGTACGAGCAGTACTTC
CSVEDVGQYEQYF
>TRBJ2-4|TRBV11-1|17|.|.
TGTGCCAGCAGTTCAGGCGGGGTAAGGGTAGCCAAAAACATTCAGTACTTC
CASSSGGVRVAKNIQYF
>TRBJ2-1|TRBV6-6|13|.|once
TGTGCCAGCACTTCGACGGGAGATTCCGAGCAGTTCTTC
CASTSTGDSEQFF
>TRBJ2-7|TRBV28|14|TRBD1|.
TGTGCCAGCAGTTCCGGGACAGGGGGGCGCGAGCAGTACTTC
CASSSGTGGREQYF
>TRBJ2-5|TRBV6-1|14|.|.
TGTGCCAGCAGAGGGACGTGGGTCTTCGAGACCCAGTACTTC
CASRGTWVFETQYF
>TRBJ2-7|TRBV2|15|TRBD2|.
TGTGCCAGCAGTGAGGGAGGGGTAGTAGGCTACGAGCAGTACTTC
CASSEGGVVGYEQYF
>TRBJ1-5|TRBV5-4|13|.|.
TGTGCCAGCAGCTTGGACGGCAATCAGCCCCAGCATTTT
CASSLDGNQPQHF
>TRBJ2-6|TRBV18|15|TRBD1|.
TGTGCCAGCTTGGGACAGCACTCTGGGGCCAACGTCCTGACTTTC
CASLGQHSGANVLTF
>TRBJ1-4|TRBV7-9|14|.|few
TGTGCCAGCAGCACGGACGGGGTCCAAAGCCAACTGTTTTTT
CASSTDGVQSQLFF
>TRBJ2-7|TRBV5-4|13|.|.
TGTGCCAGCACCAGGGACACCTCCTACGAGCAGTACTTC
CASTRDTSYEQYF
>TRBJ1-2|TRBV7-3|14|TRBD1|.
TGTGCCAGCAGCGCGACAGGGACGATTGGGGGCTACACCTTC
CASSATGTIGGYTF
>TRBJ2-2|TRBV5-1|16|TRBD1|once
TGCGCCAGCAGCCAGACACGAACAGGGGACACCGGGGAGCTGTTTTTT
CASSQTRTGDTGELFF
>TRBJ1-1|TRBV6-5|15|TRBD1|.
TGTGCCAGCAGTCCCTGGACAGGGGCGAACACTGAAGCTTTCTTT
CASSPWTGANTEAFF